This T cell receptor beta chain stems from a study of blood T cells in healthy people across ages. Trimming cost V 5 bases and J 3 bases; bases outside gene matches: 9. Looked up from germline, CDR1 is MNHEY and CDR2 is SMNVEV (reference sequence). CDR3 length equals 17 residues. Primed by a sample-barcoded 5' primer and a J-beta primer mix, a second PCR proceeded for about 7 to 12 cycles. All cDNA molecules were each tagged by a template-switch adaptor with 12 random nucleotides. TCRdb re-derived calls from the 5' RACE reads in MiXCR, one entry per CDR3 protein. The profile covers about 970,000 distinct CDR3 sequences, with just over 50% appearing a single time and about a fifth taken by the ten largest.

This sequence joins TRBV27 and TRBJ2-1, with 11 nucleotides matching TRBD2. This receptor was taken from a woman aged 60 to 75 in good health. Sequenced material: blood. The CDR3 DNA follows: TGTGCCAGCAGTCCAAGGACTAGCGGGTCCTACTACAATGAGCAGTTCTTC. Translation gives CASSPRTSGSYYNEQFF.